These T cell receptor beta chains were read from a single sample in a study of T cell repertoires in ileal Crohn's disease. Profiled with immunoSEQ multiplex PCR; TCRdb holds only in-frame clones, not every one. The sample has several thousand clones, more than 65% seen once. Sequencing was performed on ileal tissue. The receptors shown here come from an adult with Crohn's disease. CDR3s include the opening cysteine and the closing phenylalanine or tryptophan. Each record gives: D gene, clone size, V gene, J gene, CDR3 protein, CDR3 DNA. D genes are given only for firm matches. Clone size appears in some rows only: once, few, many, or a class for an expanded clone.

D gene: TRBD1; clone size: -; V gene: TRBV29-1; J gene: TRBJ2-7; CDR3 protein: CSVGGGTGGYEQYF; CDR3 DNA: TGCAGCGTCGGGGGGGGGACAGGGGGCTACGAGCAGTACTTC
D gene: -; clone size: -; V gene: TRBV7-3; J gene: TRBJ1-1; CDR3 protein: CASSPQAGYTEAFF; CDR3 DNA: TGTGCCAGCAGCCCACAGGCCGGGTACACTGAAGCTTTCTTT
D gene: -; clone size: -; V gene: TRBV7-8; J gene: TRBJ1-1; CDR3 protein: CASSYRQINTEAFF; CDR3 DNA: TGTGCCAGCAGCTACCGACAGATCAACACTGAAGCTTTCTTT
D gene: -; clone size: -; V gene: TRBV7-8; J gene: TRBJ2-2; CDR3 protein: CASSFRDTGELFF; CDR3 DNA: TGTGCCAGCAGCTTCAGGGACACCGGGGAGCTGTTTTTT
D gene: TRBD1; clone size: -; V gene: TRBV11-2; J gene: TRBJ2-3; CDR3 protein: CASSSERGPTDTQYF; CDR3 DNA: TGTGCCAGCAGCTCCGAGAGGGGGCCCACAGATACGCAGTATTTT
D gene: -; clone size: -; V gene: TRBV9; J gene: TRBJ2-1; CDR3 protein: CASSVVAGSYNEQFF; CDR3 DNA: TGTGCCAGCAGCGTAGTGGCGGGATCCTACAATGAGCAGTTCTTC
D gene: -; clone size: -; V gene: TRBV7-9; J gene: TRBJ1-4; CDR3 protein: CASSLGTLNEKLFF; CDR3 DNA: TGTGCCAGCAGCTTAGGGACACTTAATGAAAAACTGTTTTTT
D gene: -; clone size: -; V gene: TRBV2; J gene: TRBJ1-2; CDR3 protein: CASRTDTTGSYTF; CDR3 DNA: TGTGCCAGCAGAACCGATACGACGGGGAGCTACACCTTC
D gene: TRBD1; clone size: once; V gene: TRBV15; J gene: TRBJ1-4; CDR3 protein: CATSRGQGEEKLFF; CDR3 DNA: TGTGCCACCAGCAGAGGACAGGGGGAAGAAAAACTGTTTTTT
D gene: -; clone size: -; V gene: TRBV10-2; J gene: TRBJ1-2; CDR3 protein: CASSGTGVQYGYTF; CDR3 DNA: TGCGCCAGCAGTGGTACAGGCGTCCAATATGGCTACACCTTC
D gene: TRBD1; clone size: -; V gene: TRBV9; J gene: TRBJ1-1; CDR3 protein: CASSHQGDTEAFF; CDR3 DNA: TGTGCCAGCAGCCACCAGGGGGACACTGAAGCTTTCTTT
D gene: TRBD1; clone size: -; V gene: TRBV5-1; J gene: TRBJ1-2; CDR3 protein: CASSPRQGEVYGYTF; CDR3 DNA: TGCGCCAGCAGCCCAAGACAGGGGGAAGTATATGGCTACACCTTC
D gene: TRBD1; clone size: -; V gene: TRBV7-3; J gene: TRBJ2-3; CDR3 protein: CASSSGQGADTQYF; CDR3 DNA: TGTGCCAGCAGCTCTGGACAGGGCGCAGATACGCAGTATTTT
D gene: -; clone size: -; V gene: TRBV6-5; J gene: TRBJ2-2; CDR3 protein: CASSSQGSNTGELFF; CDR3 DNA: TGTGCCAGCAGCTCCCAGGGATCGAACACCGGGGAGCTGTTTTTT
D gene: -; clone size: once; V gene: TRBV13; J gene: TRBJ1-3; CDR3 protein: CASSLGRRSGNTIYF; CDR3 DNA: TGTGCCAGCAGCTTAGGCCGTCGGTCTGGAAACACCATATATTTT
D gene: -; clone size: once; V gene: TRBV5-1; J gene: TRBJ1-1; CDR3 protein: CASSFWGQGAFF; CDR3 DNA: TGCGCCAGCAGCTTTTGGGGGCAGGGAGCTTTCTTT
D gene: TRBD1; clone size: few; V gene: TRBV29-1; J gene: TRBJ2-7; CDR3 protein: CSVGGQGAKQYF; CDR3 DNA: TGCAGCGTGGGAGGACAGGGGGCAAAGCAGTACTTC
D gene: -; clone size: once; V gene: TRBV28; J gene: TRBJ2-1; CDR3 protein: CASSFPSSYNEQFF; CDR3 DNA: TGTGCCAGCAGTTTCCCCAGCTCCTACAATGAGCAGTTCTTC
D gene: TRBD2; clone size: -; V gene: TRBV2; J gene: TRBJ2-3; CDR3 protein: CASTEASGRGTQYF; CDR3 DNA: TGTGCCAGCACGGAGGCTAGCGGGAGAGGTACGCAGTATTTT
D gene: -; clone size: -; V gene: TRBV2; J gene: TRBJ2-2; CDR3 protein: CASMRTTYGGELFF; CDR3 DNA: TGTGCCAGCATGAGGACTACCTACGGCGGGGAGCTGTTTTTT
D gene: TRBD1; clone size: -; V gene: TRBV6-1; J gene: TRBJ2-7; CDR3 protein: CASSEGGQGLGEQYF; CDR3 DNA: TGTGCCAGCAGTGAGGGGGGACAGGGATTAGGGGAGCAGTACTTC
D gene: -; clone size: -; V gene: TRBV4-2; J gene: TRBJ2-1; CDR3 protein: CASSQGGSYNEQFF; CDR3 DNA: TGTGCCAGCAGCCAAGGCGGCTCCTACAATGAGCAGTTCTTC
D gene: -; clone size: few; V gene: TRBV28; J gene: TRBJ1-6; CDR3 protein: CASNPPHYRSHSPLHF; CDR3 DNA: TGTGCCAGCAACCCTCCCCACTATCGGTCTCACTCACCCCTCCACTTT
D gene: TRBD2; clone size: -; V gene: TRBV5-4; J gene: TRBJ2-7; CDR3 protein: CASSLGPSGSSYEQYF; CDR3 DNA: TGTGCCAGCAGCTTGGGGCCTAGCGGGAGTTCCTACGAGCAGTACTTC
D gene: -; clone size: -; V gene: TRBV29-1; J gene: TRBJ2-6; CDR3 protein: CSVEGTESSGANVLTF; CDR3 DNA: TGCAGCGTTGAAGGGACAGAGAGCTCTGGGGCCAACGTCCTGACTTTC
D gene: TRBD1; clone size: -; V gene: TRBV25-1; J gene: TRBJ1-2; CDR3 protein: CASSELGTGSPNYGYTF; CDR3 DNA: TGTGCCAGCAGTGAACTAGGGACAGGGAGCCCTAACTATGGCTACACCTTC
D gene: TRBD1; clone size: -; V gene: TRBV7-2; J gene: TRBJ2-7; CDR3 protein: CASSTPGQGLYEQYF; CDR3 DNA: TGTGCCAGCAGCACACCGGGACAGGGTTTATACGAGCAGTACTTC
D gene: -; clone size: -; V gene: TRBV10-3; J gene: TRBJ1-2; CDR3 protein: CAISAGQNYGYTF; CDR3 DNA: TGTGCCATCAGTGCTGGACAGAACTATGGCTACACCTTC
D gene: -; clone size: -; V gene: TRBV2; J gene: TRBJ1-4; CDR3 protein: CASSQEGKLFF; CDR3 DNA: TGTGCCAGCAGCCAAGAGGGAAAACTGTTTTTT
D gene: -; clone size: -; V gene: TRBV6-6; J gene: TRBJ2-7; CDR3 protein: CASSRAQPEYEQYF; CDR3 DNA: TGTGCCAGCAGTCGAGCACAACCGGAGTACGAGCAGTACTTC
D gene: -; clone size: -; V gene: TRBV7-7; J gene: TRBJ2-1; CDR3 protein: CASSLKSGPPYNEQFF; CDR3 DNA: TGTGCCAGCAGCCTGAAAAGCGGCCCCCCCTACAATGAGCAGTTCTTC
D gene: TRBD1; clone size: -; V gene: TRBV15; J gene: TRBJ1-5; CDR3 protein: CATSREQGASQPQHF; CDR3 DNA: TGTGCCACCAGCAGAGAGCAGGGGGCTAGTCAGCCCCAGCATTTT
D gene: TRBD1; clone size: -; V gene: TRBV28; J gene: TRBJ2-3; CDR3 protein: CASSPRDRGLYF; CDR3 DNA: TGTGCCAGCAGTCCGCGGGACAGGGGCCTGTATTTT
D gene: -; clone size: once; V gene: TRBV19; J gene: TRBJ1-4; CDR3 protein: CASSIPGVEKLFF; CDR3 DNA: TGTGCCAGTAGTATACCAGGGGTAGAAAAACTGTTTTTT
D gene: TRBD1; clone size: few; V gene: TRBV6-1; J gene: TRBJ2-6; CDR3 protein: CASRTGGSGANVLTF; CDR3 DNA: TGTGCCAGCCGGACAGGGGGCTCTGGGGCCAACGTCCTGACTTTC
D gene: -; clone size: -; V gene: TRBV2; J gene: TRBJ1-2; CDR3 protein: CASSEAALYGYTF; CDR3 DNA: TGTGCCAGCAGTGAGGCGGCACTATATGGCTACACCTTC
D gene: TRBD2; clone size: -; V gene: TRBV29-1; J gene: TRBJ2-3; CDR3 protein: CSVEGRGGITDTQYF; CDR3 DNA: TGCAGCGTTGAAGGCCGGGGGGGCATCACAGATACGCAGTATTTT
D gene: -; clone size: -; V gene: TRBV5-4; J gene: TRBJ2-5; CDR3 protein: CASSLKGGETQYF; CDR3 DNA: TGTGCCAGCAGCTTAAAGGGGGGGGAGACCCAGTACTTC
D gene: -; clone size: -; V gene: TRBV28; J gene: TRBJ1-1; CDR3 protein: CASSLSGAEAFF; CDR3 DNA: TGTGCCAGCAGTTTATCAGGGGCTGAAGCTTTCTTT
D gene: -; clone size: large; V gene: TRBV7-9; J gene: TRBJ2-1; CDR3 protein: CASGRGIGTYNEQFF; CDR3 DNA: TGTGCCAGCGGCAGGGGAATCGGGACCTACAATGAGCAGTTCTTC
D gene: TRBD1; clone size: -; V gene: TRBV15; J gene: TRBJ1-6; CDR3 protein: CATAQRGRGGTLHF; CDR3 DNA: TGTGCCACCGCTCAGAGGGGGCGGGGGGGGACCCTCCACTTT
D gene: TRBD1; clone size: once; V gene: TRBV7-8; J gene: TRBJ2-7; CDR3 protein: CASSPRDRGSYEQYF; CDR3 DNA: TGTGCCAGCAGCCCCCGGGACAGGGGGTCCTACGAGCAGTACTTC
D gene: -; clone size: -; V gene: TRBV7-2; J gene: TRBJ2-7; CDR3 protein: CASSLGYGRAHYEQYF; CDR3 DNA: TGTGCCAGCAGCTTAGGGTACGGCAGGGCTCACTACGAGCAGTACTTC
D gene: TRBD1; clone size: -; V gene: TRBV9; J gene: TRBJ1-5; CDR3 protein: CASSVEGALGQPQHF; CDR3 DNA: TGTGCCAGCAGCGTAGAGGGGGCCCTGGGTCAGCCCCAGCATTTT
D gene: -; clone size: -; V gene: TRBV4-3; J gene: TRBJ1-1; CDR3 protein: CASSQDRGTEAFF; CDR3 DNA: TGCGCCAGCAGCCAAGATCGAGGGACTGAAGCTTTCTTT
D gene: TRBD1; clone size: -; V gene: TRBV2; J gene: TRBJ1-2; CDR3 protein: CASSEDRGRGYTF; CDR3 DNA: TGTGCCAGCAGCGAGGACAGGGGGCGAGGCTACACCTTC
D gene: TRBD2; clone size: -; V gene: TRBV27; J gene: TRBJ2-3; CDR3 protein: CASRGLAGGTDTQYF; CDR3 DNA: TGTGCCAGCAGGGGACTAGCGGGAGGGACAGATACGCAGTATTTT
D gene: TRBD2; clone size: -; V gene: TRBV19; J gene: TRBJ2-7; CDR3 protein: CASSIGLAGGVYEQYF; CDR3 DNA: TGTGCCAGTAGTATAGGACTAGCGGGAGGCGTCTACGAGCAGTACTTC
D gene: TRBD2; clone size: -; V gene: TRBV30; J gene: TRBJ2-7; CDR3 protein: CAWRRAGGYEQYF; CDR3 DNA: TGTGCCTGGCGTCGAGCGGGAGGTTACGAGCAGTACTTC
D gene: -; clone size: -; V gene: TRBV7-9; J gene: TRBJ2-2; CDR3 protein: CASSSPSSGAPGELFF; CDR3 DNA: TGTGCCAGCAGCTCCCCGAGTTCAGGGGCGCCCGGGGAGCTGTTTTTT
D gene: -; clone size: -; V gene: TRBV19; J gene: TRBJ2-7; CDR3 protein: CASSIFRDSFYEQYF; CDR3 DNA: TGTGCCAGTAGTATATTCCGGGACTCGTTCTACGAGCAGTACTTC
D gene: -; clone size: few; V gene: TRBV9; J gene: TRBJ1-4; CDR3 protein: CASSVGGGDEKLFF; CDR3 DNA: TGTGCCAGCAGCGTAGGAGGGGGAGACGAAAAACTGTTTTTT
D gene: TRBD1; clone size: few; V gene: TRBV19; J gene: TRBJ1-4; CDR3 protein: CASSRPGQGHEKLFF; CDR3 DNA: TGTGCCAGTAGTCGACCGGGACAGGGGCATGAAAAACTGTTTTTT
D gene: -; clone size: -; V gene: TRBV2; J gene: TRBJ1-6; CDR3 protein: CASGRGVLYNSPLHF; CDR3 DNA: TGTGCCAGCGGGCGGGGAGTACTCTATAATTCACCCCTCCACTTT
D gene: -; clone size: -; V gene: TRBV6-4; J gene: TRBJ2-7; CDR3 protein: CASSARPSYEQYF; CDR3 DNA: TGTGCCAGCAGTGCCAGGCCCTCCTACGAGCAGTACTTC
D gene: TRBD2; clone size: few; V gene: TRBV2; J gene: TRBJ2-5; CDR3 protein: CASTDSRGAQYF; CDR3 DNA: TGTGCCAGCACGGACTCGCGGGGGGCCCAGTACTTC
D gene: -; clone size: once; V gene: TRBV5-1; J gene: TRBJ2-5; CDR3 protein: CASSLDSTEETQYF; CDR3 DNA: TGCGCCAGCAGCTTGGATAGTACAGAGGAGACCCAGTACTTC
D gene: -; clone size: -; V gene: TRBV4-2; J gene: TRBJ2-6; CDR3 protein: CASSQVESNVLTF; CDR3 DNA: TGTGCCAGCAGCCAAGTTGAGTCCAACGTCCTGACTTTC
D gene: TRBD1; clone size: -; V gene: TRBV18; J gene: TRBJ2-1; CDR3 protein: CASSPRQGRRGEQFF; CDR3 DNA: TGTGCCAGCTCACCGAGACAGGGGCGGAGGGGTGAGCAGTTCTTC